Sequencing of this T cell receptor beta chain was carried out in a study of shared clonotypes between healthy human individuals. Points on this clone: The same CDR3 is also encoded by other DNA sequences in this sample.

The CDR3 has 15 residues. V lost 3 bases to trimming and J lost 0 bases, with 8 bases between them. In germline, CDR1 is SGHTA, CDR2 FQGNSA. Clones were read by immunoSEQ multiplex PCR, and TCRdb kept only the in-frame ones, dropping some. Among 2 million to 3 million clones listed, 93% were seen once. This receptor was obtained from a man younger than 35 in good health. Some clones in this sample may be carry-over from other donors' samples. The chain has TRBV7-2 and TRBJ2-2, with a possible D match to TRBD1 (5 bases). The sample consisted of naive CD4+ T cells from PBMCs. As for subset: CD45RA+ positively selected. CDR3 DNA: TGTGCCAGCAGCTTTCAGGGCTCGAACACCGGGGAGCTGTTTTTT. Residues: CASSFQGSNTGELFF.